Each of the 10 T cell receptor beta chains below was sequenced from the same sample in a study of shared clonotypes between healthy human individuals. Profiled with immunoSEQ multiplex PCR; TCRdb holds only in-frame clones, not every one. The data hold hundreds of thousands of clones, with 95% observed a single time. Naivety among CD8 cells was defined by CD45RO negativity and positive CCR7 selection, thereby excluding terminally differentiated effector memory CD45RA+ cells. What was sequenced was naive CD8+ T cells sorted from blood. Receptors were obtained from a woman in her 30s in good health.

V usage is TRBV6-5 and J usage is TRBJ2-7; maybe TRBD1 (5 bases). This CDR3 comprises 11 residues. The V gene lost 2 bases and the J gene lost 11 bases, with 10 bases spanning the gap. Germline CDR1 and CDR2: MNHEY and SVGAGI. The CDR3 sequence: CASSYRGLEYF. CDR3 in DNA: TGTGCCAGCAGTTACAGGGGATTGGAGTACTTC.

The V call is TRBV7-8, the J call TRBJ2-3, with no clear D. Trimming took off 1 base at V and 5 bases at J, with 7 bases between the two ends. CDR1 and CDR2 from the germline V gene are SGHVS and FQNEAQ. The length of the CDR3 is 13 residues. CDR3 in amino acids: CASSLVWGDTQYF. CDR3 in DNA: TGTGCCAGCAGCTTAGTGTGGGGAGATACGCAGTATTTT.

The chain uses TRBV11-2 and TRBJ2-2; 8 nucleotides match TRBD2. V was pared by 1 base and J by 6 bases, with 10 bases of the junction left unmatched. CDR3 size: 17 residues. Germline CDR1 SGHAT, CDR2 FQNNGV. CDR3 amino acids: CASSLGKGLVLAGELFF. CDR3 in DNA: TGTGCCAGCAGCTTAGGAAAGGGACTAGTTCTGGCCGGGGAGCTGTTTTTT.

The chain couples TRBV7-9 to TRBJ2-1; D unresolved. CDR3 length equals 12 residues. Germline assignment: CDR1 SEHNR and CDR2 FQNEAQ (reference sequence). Trimming pared 4 bases from V and 8 bases from J, leaving 9 bases between. This CDR3 reads CASSSANDEQFF. The DNA for the CDR3 is TGTGCCAGCAGCTCCGCAAACGATGAGCAGTTCTTC.

This clone has more than one count but fewer than ten. The chain carries TRBV7-2 and TRBJ1-5, with 7 bases lining up with TRBD1. The CDR3 has 15 amino acids. With 4 bases clipped from V and 3 bases from J, the junction kept 6 bases outside the gene matches. CDR1 and CDR2 from the germline V gene are SGHTA and FQGNSA. The CDR3 reads CASSWGQHSNQPQHF. Written as DNA, the CDR3 is TGTGCCAGCAGCTGGGGACAGCACTCCAATCAGCCCCAGCATTTT.

The chain is built from TRBV25-1 and TRBJ2-2; D remains unclear. Germline V gene sequence: CDR1 MGHDK, CDR2 SYGVNS. Trimming cost V 5 bases and J 6 bases, with 7 bases left between them. The CDR3 runs to 12 residues. The DNA for the CDR3 is TGTGCCAGCAGTTCACTCGCCGGGGAGCTGTTTTTT. Translated: CASSSLAGELFF.

The chain has TRBV18 and TRBJ2-7; D ambiguous. The germline CDR1 and CDR2 sequences are KGHSH and LQKENI. V was shortened by 1 base and J by 3 bases, with 16 bases between the two germline ends. CDR3 length: 16 amino acids. In DNA form, the CDR3 reads TGTGCCAGCTCACCACTCGAGACTTCCAACAACTACGAGCAGTACTTC. This encodes CASSPLETSNNYEQYF.

This chain uses TRBV6-1 with TRBJ2-1, with D maybe TRBD2 (6 bases). The CDR3 runs to 16 residues. V lost 1 base and J lost 3, with 13 bases in between. Germline CDR1 MNHNS, CDR2 SASEGT. The CDR3 DNA sequence: TGTGCCAGCAGTGAAGGGGGAGTAGCGGTCTACAATGAGCAGTTCTTC. This gives the protein CASSEGGVAVYNEQFF.

The chain combines TRBV19 with TRBJ2-4; the D call may be TRBD1 or TRBD2 (5 bases each). The CDR3 spans 15 residues. The V gene's germline CDR1 is LNHDA and CDR2 SQIVND (reference sequence). V lost 6 bases, J lost 6 bases, and 18 bases lay in between. CDR3 sequence: CASSGAPVNLNIQYF. The DNA for the CDR3 is TGTGCCAGTAGCGGGGCTCCCGTGAACCTAAACATTCAGTACTTC.

This clone occurred a few times. The rearrangement joins TRBV27 to TRBJ1-3; no reliable D call. Trimming stripped 4 bases from V and 4 bases from J, with 14 bases between. Germline CDR1 reads MNHEY; CDR2 reads SMNVEV (reference sequence). The CDR3 has 15 residues. In DNA form, the CDR3 reads TGTGCCAGCAGTTCTCCAGGTTACGAAGGAAACACCATATATTTT. Its translation is CASSSPGYEGNTIYF.